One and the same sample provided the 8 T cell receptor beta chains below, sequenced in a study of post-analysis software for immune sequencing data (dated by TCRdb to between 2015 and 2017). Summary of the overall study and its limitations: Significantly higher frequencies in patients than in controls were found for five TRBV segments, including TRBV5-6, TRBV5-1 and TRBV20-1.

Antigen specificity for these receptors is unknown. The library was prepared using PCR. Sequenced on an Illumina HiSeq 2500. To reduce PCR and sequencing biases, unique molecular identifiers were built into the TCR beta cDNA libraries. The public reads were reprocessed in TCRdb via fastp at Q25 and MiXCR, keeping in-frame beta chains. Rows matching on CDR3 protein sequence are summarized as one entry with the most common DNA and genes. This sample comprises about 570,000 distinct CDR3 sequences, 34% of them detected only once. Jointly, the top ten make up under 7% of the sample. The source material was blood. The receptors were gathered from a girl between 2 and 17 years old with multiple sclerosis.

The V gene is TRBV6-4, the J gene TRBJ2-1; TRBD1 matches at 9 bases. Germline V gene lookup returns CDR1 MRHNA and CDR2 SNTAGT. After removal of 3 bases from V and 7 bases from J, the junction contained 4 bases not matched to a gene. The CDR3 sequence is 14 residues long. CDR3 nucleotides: TGTGCCAGCAGTGAGGGGACAGGGTCAAATGAGCAGTTCTTC. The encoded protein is CASSEGTGSNEQFF.

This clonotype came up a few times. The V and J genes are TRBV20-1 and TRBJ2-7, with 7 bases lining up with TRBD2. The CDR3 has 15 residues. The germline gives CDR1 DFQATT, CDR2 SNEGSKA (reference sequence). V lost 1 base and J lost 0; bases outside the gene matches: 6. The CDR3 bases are TGCAGTGCTAGAGCCCCGCGGGGGACCTCCTACGAGCAGTACTTC. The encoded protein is CSARAPRGTSYEQYF.

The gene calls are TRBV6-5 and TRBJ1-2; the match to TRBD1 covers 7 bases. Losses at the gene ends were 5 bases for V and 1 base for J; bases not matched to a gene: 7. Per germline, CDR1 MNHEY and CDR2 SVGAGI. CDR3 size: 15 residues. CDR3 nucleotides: TGTGCCAGCAGTCGAACCCACAGGGGTAACTATGGCTACACCTTC. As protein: CASSRTHRGNYGYTF.

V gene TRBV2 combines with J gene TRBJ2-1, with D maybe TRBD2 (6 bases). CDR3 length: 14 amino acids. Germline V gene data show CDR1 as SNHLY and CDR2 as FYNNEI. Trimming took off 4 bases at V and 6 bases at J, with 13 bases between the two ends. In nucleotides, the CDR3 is TGTGCCAGCAGTGCTAGGAGGGCCACCAATGAGCAGTTCTTC. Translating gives CASSARRATNEQFF.

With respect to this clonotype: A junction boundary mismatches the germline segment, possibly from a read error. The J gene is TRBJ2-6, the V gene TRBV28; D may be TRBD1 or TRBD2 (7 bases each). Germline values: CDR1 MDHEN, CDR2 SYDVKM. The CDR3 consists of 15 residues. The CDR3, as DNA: TGTGCCAGCAGTGCACCGCAGGGGGGGGCCAACGTCCGGACTTTC. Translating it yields CASSAPQGGANVRTF.

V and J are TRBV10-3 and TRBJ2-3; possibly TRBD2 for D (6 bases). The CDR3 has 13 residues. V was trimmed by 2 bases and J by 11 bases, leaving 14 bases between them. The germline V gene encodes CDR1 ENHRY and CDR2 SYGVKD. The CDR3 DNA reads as TGTGCCATCAGTGAGATGCGGGGTAATGGGCAGTATTTT. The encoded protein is CAISEMRGNGQYF.

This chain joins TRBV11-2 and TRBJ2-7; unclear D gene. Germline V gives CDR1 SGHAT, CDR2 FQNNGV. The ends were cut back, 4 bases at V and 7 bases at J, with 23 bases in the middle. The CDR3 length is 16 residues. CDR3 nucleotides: TGTGCCAGCAGCTCCAAGTGGGATTTTTTCTACGATGAGCAGTACTTC. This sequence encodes CASSSKWDFFYDEQYF.

Here the CDR3 reads CSAFPGSSRSYEQYF. CDR3 coding DNA: TGCAGTGCTTTTCCAGGGTCCTCACGTTCCTACGAGCAGTACTTC. The chain is built from TRBV20-1 and TRBJ2-7; D is perhaps TRBD1 (5 bases). The V end lost 5 bases, the J end lost 1 base, and 18 bases lay between the germline ends. The CDR3 has 15 amino acids. Germline V gives CDR1 DFQATT, CDR2 SNEGSKA (reference sequence).